This TCR beta chain was identified during a study of T-cell reconstitution after alpha-beta-depleted transplantation in children. The library targeted TCRbeta and was prepared with unique molecular identifiers. One entry per CDR3 protein, called by TCRdb with MiXCR from the PCR reads. The table shows around 680,000 distinct CDR3 sequences, with roughly 15% occurring only once. This clonotype was detected many times. Germline V gene sequence: CDR1 MNHEY, CDR2 SVGAGI. The CDR3 has 11 residues. V lost 5 bases and J lost 11; bases outside the gene matches: 6. This sequence joins TRBV6-5 and TRBJ2-7, with 7 positions matching TRBD1. The receptor comes from a human donor who donated a stem cell graft to a child with acute myeloid leukemia. Sequenced here: PBMCs from the stem cell graft donor, sampled from the stem cell graft. CDR3 sequence: CASSLQGSKYF. The CDR3 DNA reads as TGTGCCAGCAGTCTACAGGGGAGTAAGTACTTC.